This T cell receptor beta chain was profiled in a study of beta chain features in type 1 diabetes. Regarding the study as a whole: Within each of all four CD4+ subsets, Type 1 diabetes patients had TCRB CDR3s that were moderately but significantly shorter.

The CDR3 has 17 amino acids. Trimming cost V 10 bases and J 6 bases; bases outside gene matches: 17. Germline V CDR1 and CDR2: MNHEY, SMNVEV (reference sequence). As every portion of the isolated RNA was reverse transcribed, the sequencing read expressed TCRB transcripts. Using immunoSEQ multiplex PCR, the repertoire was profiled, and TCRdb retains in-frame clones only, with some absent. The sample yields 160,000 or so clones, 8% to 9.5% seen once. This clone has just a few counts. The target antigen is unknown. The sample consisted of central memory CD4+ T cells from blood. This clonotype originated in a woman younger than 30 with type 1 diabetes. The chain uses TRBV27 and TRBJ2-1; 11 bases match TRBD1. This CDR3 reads CAIRDRGVLHACNEQFF. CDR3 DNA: TGTGCCATCCGGGACAGGGGGGTCCTACACGCGTGCAATGAGCAGTTCTTC.